This T cell receptor (beta chain) was documented in a study of blood T cell repertoires in COVID-19. Original data processing: Nucleated cell number was recorded as an estimate derived from reference gene primer amplification. The protocol was immunoSEQ multiplex PCR, while the TCRdb copy is restricted to in-frame clones and leaves out a portion. V and J calls and clone size are those listed in that table; D and trimming were worked out from the DNA. This sample yields fewer than 90,000 clones, of which roughly 80% are seen a single time; more than 12% belongs to the top ten. Germline V lookup: CDR1 SEHNR, CDR2 FQNEAQ (reference sequence). With V trimmed by 5 bases and J by 5 bases, 9 bases remained unmatched. This CDR3 is 15 amino acids long. This clone showed up just a few times.

This sequence was found in a man aged 60 to 69 with COVID-19, enrolled during active disease. Sequencing was carried out using peripheral blood. The chain joins TRBV7-9 to TRBJ1-5, with 7 bases identical to TRBD1. The CDR3 DNA sequence: TGTGCCAGCAGCGCGGGGACAGCGCTCCATCAGCCCCAGCATTTT. Encoded protein: CASSAGTALHQPQHF.